A single sample gave rise to the 9 T cell receptor beta chains below, sequenced in a study of cytomegalovirus exposure and HLA in healthy donors. The primer mix had 60 Vbeta and 13 Jbeta primers. Generated by immunoSEQ multiplex PCR, the TCRdb table keeps only in-frame clones and is missing some. The repertoire consists of some 120,000 clones, with about 70% occurring once and the leading ten covering around 4.9%. The sequenced sample consisted of PBMCs. The receptors were sampled from a young man in good health and CMV-seropositive.

The CDR3 DNA follows: TGTGCCAGTAGTATAGGGGGACACCATACTTCACCCCTCCACTTT. Protein: CASSIGGHHTSPLHF. V usage is TRBV19 and J usage is TRBJ1-6; D possibly corresponds to TRBD1 (6 bases). The CDR3 runs to 15 residues. V was clipped by 1 base and J by 9 bases, with 13 bases between them. Germline V CDR1 and CDR2: LNHDA, SQIVND (reference sequence).

This chain connects TRBV25-1 to TRBJ1-1, with D unresolved. Germline V CDR1 and CDR2: MGHDK, SYGVNS. With 1 base removed from V and 1 base from J, the gap between germline ends came to 7 bases. The CDR3 contains 14 residues. As DNA, the CDR3 is TGTGCCAGCAGTGAATCTACGGGGAACACTGAAGCTTTCTTT. The encoded protein is CASSESTGNTEAFF.

The chain recombines TRBV6-5 with TRBJ2-1; D is possibly TRBD1 (6 bases). The V end lost 8 bases, the J end lost 1 base, and 12 bases lay between the germline ends. The CDR3 sequence is 14 residues long. CDR1 is MNHEY and CDR2 is SVGAGI in the germline V gene. This chain's CDR3 is CASQKGTSYNEQFF. CDR3 DNA: TGTGCCAGCCAAAAGGGGACATCCTACAATGAGCAGTTCTTC.

The CDR3 DNA is TGTGCCAGCAGTTACCGGGACACCTACGAGCAGTACTTC. The encoded protein is CASSYRDTYEQYF. The chain combines TRBV6-6 with TRBJ2-5; D possibly corresponds to TRBD1 (6 bases). With the DNA end fitting TRBJ2-7 better, the J assignment may be wrong. The germline V gene encodes CDR1 MNHNY and CDR2 SVGAGI (reference sequence). This CDR3 is built from 13 residues.

The V and J genes are TRBV5-4 and TRBJ1-6; D is unresolved. The CDR3 loop spans 14 amino acids. Germline lookup yields CDR1 SGHNT and CDR2 YYREEE (reference sequence). The V end was cut by 0 bases, the J end by 4 bases, with 5 bases between. The CDR3 sequence: CASSLAEYNSPLHF. The CDR3 DNA reads as TGTGCCAGCAGCTTGGCCGAGTATAATTCACCCCTCCACTTT.

The J gene is TRBJ2-7, the V gene TRBV7-8; 7 bases map to TRBD2. V gave up 5 bases and J gave up 3 bases; unmatched junction bases: 7. The germline CDR1 and CDR2 sequences are SGHVS and FQNEAQ. The CDR3 loop spans 14 amino acids. The CDR3 protein is CASSPTSGGYEQYF. Here the CDR3 DNA reads TGTGCCAGCAGCCCAACGTCGGGGGGCTACGAGCAGTACTTC.

This clone has a single count. This chain connects TRBV2 to TRBJ2-3; 8 nucleotides match TRBD1. CDR3 length equals 15 residues. After removal of 7 bases from V and 5 bases from J, the junction contained 11 bases not matched to a gene. The germline V gene has CDR1 SNHLY and CDR2 FYNNEI. Here the CDR3 reads CASTVTGGFGDTQYF. DNA for the CDR3: TGTGCCAGCACCGTTACAGGGGGGTTCGGAGATACGCAGTATTTT.

The V and J genes are TRBV7-2 and TRBJ1-2; D is perhaps TRBD1 (6 bases). The germline V and J ends were trimmed by 6 bases and 3 bases, with 11 bases remaining between them. Per germline, CDR1 SGHTA and CDR2 FQGNSA. CDR3 length: 13 residues. DNA for the CDR3: TGTGCCAGCAGTTGGGCAGGGGACTATGGCTACACCTTC. Its translation is CASSWAGDYGYTF.

This sequence joins TRBV25-1 and TRBJ1-1; TRBD1 matches 7 bases. This CDR3 region has 15 residues. In germline, CDR1 is MGHDK, CDR2 SYGVNS. Trimming took 4 bases from V and 10 from J; bases not matched to a gene: 15. The CDR3 sequence: CASSASTGTVRGAFF. In DNA form, the CDR3 reads TGTGCCAGCAGTGCCTCAACCGGGACAGTTAGGGGAGCTTTCTTT.